This TCR beta chain was observed in a study of blood T cell repertoires in COVID-19 (dated by TCRdb to the early 2020s). For the study in its entirety: Collaborator samples came from the United States, Italy and Spain and covered acute and convalescent phases of COVID-19. A de-identified subject ID, COVID-19 status, age in years and sex were almost always included in the sample metadata. The repertoires were released in a freely available public database meant as a resource for research on the immune response to SARS-CoV-2. Deeply sampled blood TCRbeta repertoires from subjects exposed to, actively infected with, or recovered from COVID-19 were included in the dataset. The samples were drawn from the first 160 participants of the ongoing ImmuneRACE study and from 1,254 subjects provided by 6 global collaborators. Where available, HLA class I and class II types were taken from metadata supplied by the sample provider and were not determined by assay-based typing. The material from the prospective study consisted of cDNA or gDNA derived from T cells, B-cell-depleted T cells, or PBMCs. On the study overall, not on this receptor specifically: The amount of clinical and demographic metadata varied by source and participant and was provided uncurated.

TCRbeta CDR3 regions were amplified from genomic DNA by means of the immunoSEQ Assay, a bias-controlled multiplex PCR. The original methods were these. The number of nucleated cells in each sample was estimated by amplification of reference gene primers within the assay. To quantify the absolute abundance of each unique TCRbeta CDR3 rearrangement, sequence reads were collapsed and filtered. For each sample, productive Simpson clonality was calculated as the square root of Simpson's diversity index across productive rearrangements. This is the immuneACCESS table as TCRdb keeps it, with only in-frame sequences that have V and J called. A part of the clones is gone; compared with another copy, unresolved V genes explain less than half, and the rest is unexplained. D and trimming come from the DNA, and the V and J calls and clone size come from that table. The sample table contains some 460,000 clones; only one count was recorded for about 85% of them. The ten largest clonotypes hold 0.7% of the sample.

In the prospective study, participants were roughly 18 to 89 years old, resided in approximately 22 geographic areas of the United States, and were enrolled through a virtual design. Cohort assignment in the prospective study relied on participant-reported clinical history from a screening survey and a study questionnaire. Recovered participants in ImmuneRACE Cohort 3 were defined by two consecutive negative NP/OP PCR tests, clearance by a healthcare professional, or resolution of symptoms. Each participant in the prospective study had whole blood, serum and a nasopharyngeal or oropharyngeal swab collected by mobile phlebotomists. Over a roughly 2-month period, participants in the prospective study had the option of providing additional blood draws and questionnaires. Before DNA extraction, prospective study blood samples were shipped either frozen or at room temperature. CDR1 LNHDA and CDR2 SQIVND were looked up in the germline V gene (reference sequence). Between the V and J ends, shortened by 3 bases and 9 bases respectively, the junction contains 9 bases. The CDR3 has 12 amino acids, counting the end cysteine and phenylalanine. Here the CDR3 DNA is all that survives: 36 bases in frame from base 1.

Of note for this clone: Its antigen is not yet known. Nothing much larger sits one base from this clone, and base qualities are not available.

The chain uses TRBV19 and TRBJ2-1; the D gene is unclear. The sample was PBMCs or T cells enriched from blood (not recorded which). This clonotype was sampled from a woman between 18 and 29 years old who had recovered from COVID-19. DNA sequence: TGTGCCAGTAGTATGATTTCGAGTGAGCAGTTCTTC. Its protein is CASSMISSEQFF.